These T cell receptor beta chains were read from a single sample in a study of cytomegalovirus exposure and HLA in healthy donors. Method: immunoSEQ multiplex PCR; TCRdb's copy keeps in-frame clones and lacks some. Of a few hundred thousand clones detected, 86% appear once; the ten largest clones hold 0.83%. The sequenced sample consisted of PBMCs. The source is a woman aged 18-29 years in good health and CMV-seronegative. CDR3s include the opening cysteine and the closing phenylalanine or tryptophan. The order of the fields is V gene, J gene, D gene, clone size, CDR3 length, CDR3 DNA, CDR3 protein. A D gene is named only where the DNA matches it firmly. Clone size, where shown, is once, few, many, or a class for clones that have expanded.

V gene: TRBV4-2
J gene: TRBJ1-5
D gene: TRBD1
clone size: -
CDR3 length: 16
CDR3 DNA: TGTGCCAGCAGCCAAGCGTACAGGGGTAGCAATCAGCCCCAGCATTTT
CDR3 protein: CASSQAYRGSNQPQHF

V gene: TRBV19
J gene: TRBJ2-2
D gene: -
clone size: -
CDR3 length: 18
CDR3 DNA: TGTGCCAGTAGTATAGCAGGGCAGACGATGATGAACACCGGGGAGCTGTTTTTT
CDR3 protein: CASSIAGQTMMNTGELFF

V gene: TRBV6-1
J gene: TRBJ1-5
D gene: -
clone size: -
CDR3 length: 15
CDR3 DNA: TGTGCCAGCAGTGAATCATATGGGGGCCATCAGCCCCAGCATTTT
CDR3 protein: CASSESYGGHQPQHF

V gene: TRBV6-5
J gene: TRBJ1-5
D gene: TRBD1
clone size: -
CDR3 length: 15
CDR3 DNA: TGTGCCAGCAGCCGGGGGACAGGGCCCAATCAGCCCCAGCATTTT
CDR3 protein: CASSRGTGPNQPQHF

V gene: TRBV5-4
J gene: TRBJ1-1
D gene: TRBD1
clone size: -
CDR3 length: 17
CDR3 DNA: TGTGCCAGCAGCTTGGGTGGGGACAGGGGAGGGAACACTGAAGCTTTCTTT
CDR3 protein: CASSLGGDRGGNTEAFF

V gene: TRBV5-1
J gene: TRBJ1-1
D gene: TRBD1
clone size: -
CDR3 length: 16
CDR3 DNA: TGCGCCAGCAGACCGAGGGGACAGGGTATGAACACTGAAGCTTTCTTT
CDR3 protein: CASRPRGQGMNTEAFF

V gene: TRBV10-1
J gene: TRBJ1-1
D gene: -
clone size: -
CDR3 length: 11
CDR3 DNA: TGCGCCAGCAGTGAAGGGGGAGAAGCTTTCTTT
CDR3 protein: CASSEGGEAFF

V gene: TRBV14
J gene: TRBJ1-2
D gene: TRBD1
clone size: -
CDR3 length: 15
CDR3 DNA: TGTGCCAGCAGCCTTCAGGGGGCGGGGAACTATGGCTACACCTTC
CDR3 protein: CASSLQGAGNYGYTF

V gene: TRBV27
J gene: TRBJ1-5
D gene: -
clone size: few
CDR3 length: 15
CDR3 DNA: TGTGCCAGCAGTTTAATGGCAGGGAGCAATCAGCCCCAGCATTTT
CDR3 protein: CASSLMAGSNQPQHF

V gene: TRBV15
J gene: TRBJ2-7
D gene: TRBD1
clone size: many
CDR3 length: 15
CDR3 DNA: TGTGCCACCAGCAGAGGGGACAGGGACGTATACGAGCAGTACTTC
CDR3 protein: CATSRGDRDVYEQYF

V gene: TRBV27
J gene: TRBJ2-1
D gene: -
clone size: -
CDR3 length: 14
CDR3 DNA: TGTGCCAGCAGTTTGGGGGGCTCCTACAATGAGCAGTTCTTC
CDR3 protein: CASSLGGSYNEQFF

V gene: TRBV29-1
J gene: TRBJ2-1
D gene: -
clone size: -
CDR3 length: 11
CDR3 DNA: TGCAGCGTCCCAGGGGCAGCCCGGGGGTTCTTC
CDR3 protein: CSVPGAARGFF

V gene: TRBV7-9
J gene: TRBJ2-2
D gene: -
clone size: -
CDR3 length: 13
CDR3 DNA: TGTGCCAGCAGCTCCAGCGGGGACACGGAGCTGTTTTTT
CDR3 protein: CASSSSGDTELFF

V gene: TRBV30
J gene: TRBJ2-1
D gene: -
clone size: -
CDR3 length: 17
CDR3 DNA: TGTGCCTGGAACTCTAGGGTTCGGGGTACGTTTTACGATGAGCAGTTCTTC
CDR3 protein: CAWNSRVRGTFYDEQFF

V gene: TRBV5-1
J gene: TRBJ1-1
D gene: -
clone size: -
CDR3 length: 15
CDR3 DNA: TGCGCCAGCAGCTTGGGGGCCGGGGGACGCCCTGAAGCTTTCTTT
CDR3 protein: CASSLGAGGRPEAFF

V gene: TRBV21-1
J gene: TRBJ2-4
D gene: -
clone size: once
CDR3 length: 14
CDR3 DNA: TGTGCCAGCACGCCCCGAACCCGGGGAAACATTCAGTACTTC
CDR3 protein: CASTPRTRGNIQYF

V gene: TRBV2
J gene: TRBJ1-6
D gene: -
clone size: -
CDR3 length: 13
CDR3 DNA: TGTGCCAGCAGTCGATCGGGTAATTCACCCCTCCACTTT
CDR3 protein: CASSRSGNSPLHF

V gene: TRBV4-1
J gene: TRBJ1-2
D gene: -
clone size: -
CDR3 length: 16
CDR3 DNA: TGCGCCAGCAGCCAAGGTGGAAACAGCCCTAACTATGGCTACACCTTC
CDR3 protein: CASSQGGNSPNYGYTF

V gene: TRBV29-1
J gene: TRBJ1-1
D gene: -
clone size: -
CDR3 length: 10
CDR3 DNA: TGCAGCGTTGAGACTGATGAAGCTTTCTTT
CDR3 protein: CSVETDEAFF

V gene: TRBV7-9
J gene: TRBJ2-7
D gene: TRBD2
clone size: -
CDR3 length: 13
CDR3 DNA: TGTGCCAGCACCCCGTCGGGGGGAATCGAGCAGTACTTC
CDR3 protein: CASTPSGGIEQYF

V gene: TRBV28
J gene: TRBJ2-1
D gene: TRBD2
clone size: once
CDR3 length: 15
CDR3 DNA: TGTGCCAGCAGTAGACTAGCGGGAGGGACCAATGAGCAGTTCTTC
CDR3 protein: CASSRLAGGTNEQFF

V gene: TRBV6-1
J gene: TRBJ2-1
D gene: TRBD2
clone size: -
CDR3 length: 14
CDR3 DNA: TGTGCCAGCAGTGTAGCGGGGGGACACAATGAGCAGTTCTTC
CDR3 protein: CASSVAGGHNEQFF

V gene: TRBV28
J gene: TRBJ1-4
D gene: TRBD1
clone size: once
CDR3 length: 15
CDR3 DNA: TGTGCCAGCAGACAAGCCGGGACAGGGAATGAAAAACTGTTTTTT
CDR3 protein: CASRQAGTGNEKLFF

V gene: TRBV5-5
J gene: TRBJ2-5
D gene: -
clone size: -
CDR3 length: 12
CDR3 DNA: TGTGCCAGCAGCGGCTTTGTAGAGACCCAGTACTTC
CDR3 protein: CASSGFVETQYF

V gene: TRBV7-9
J gene: TRBJ2-2
D gene: TRBD1
clone size: -
CDR3 length: 15
CDR3 DNA: TGTGCCAGCAGACCCGGGACAGCCAACACCGGGGAGCTGTTTTTT
CDR3 protein: CASRPGTANTGELFF

V gene: TRBV13
J gene: TRBJ2-7
D gene: -
clone size: once
CDR3 length: 12
CDR3 DNA: TGTGCCAGCAGCCTGAGCTCCTACGAGCAGTACTTC
CDR3 protein: CASSLSSYEQYF

V gene: TRBV4-1
J gene: TRBJ2-4
D gene: TRBD2
clone size: -
CDR3 length: 17
CDR3 DNA: TGCGCCAGCAGCCAGCCTACTAGCGGTGCCCCCAAAAACATTCAGTACTTC
CDR3 protein: CASSQPTSGAPKNIQYF

V gene: TRBV7-9
J gene: TRBJ1-1
D gene: -
clone size: once
CDR3 length: 13
CDR3 DNA: TGTGCCAGCAGCCCCTATGCGAACACTGAAGCTTTCTTT
CDR3 protein: CASSPYANTEAFF

V gene: TRBV4-2
J gene: TRBJ2-5
D gene: TRBD2
clone size: -
CDR3 length: 19
CDR3 DNA: TGTGCCAGCAGCCTAGGGGTGGCTAGCGGGGGGCCCCTGCAAGAGACCCAGTACTTC
CDR3 protein: CASSLGVASGGPLQETQYF

V gene: TRBV28
J gene: TRBJ2-3
D gene: TRBD2
clone size: -
CDR3 length: 16
CDR3 DNA: TGTGCCAGCAGTCCCGCCCTAGCGGGCCCTGGGGATACGCAGTATTTT
CDR3 protein: CASSPALAGPGDTQYF

V gene: TRBV12-1
J gene: TRBJ2-7
D gene: -
clone size: -
CDR3 length: 8
CDR3 DNA: TGTGCCAGCAGCTCCGAGACTTTC
CDR3 protein: CASSSETF

V gene: TRBV7-9
J gene: TRBJ2-2
D gene: -
clone size: -
CDR3 length: 15
CDR3 DNA: TGTGCCAGCAGCGGGCGAACAGGGAACCCCGGGGAGCTGTTTTTT
CDR3 protein: CASSGRTGNPGELFF

V gene: TRBV4-2
J gene: TRBJ1-2
D gene: TRBD1
clone size: -
CDR3 length: 15
CDR3 DNA: TGTGCCAGCAGCCGGGTACAGGGGGAAGACTATGGCTACACCTTC
CDR3 protein: CASSRVQGEDYGYTF

V gene: TRBV9
J gene: TRBJ1-1
D gene: -
clone size: -
CDR3 length: 15
CDR3 DNA: TGTGCCAGCGGCAGCGCCGGGGGAAAGAACACTGAAGCTTTCTTT
CDR3 protein: CASGSAGGKNTEAFF

V gene: TRBV10-3
J gene: TRBJ1-1
D gene: -
clone size: -
CDR3 length: 16
CDR3 DNA: TGTGCCATCAGTGAGTCCACCCCAGGGGTTAGCACTGAAGCTTTCTTT
CDR3 protein: CAISESTPGVSTEAFF

V gene: TRBV27
J gene: TRBJ2-3
D gene: TRBD2
clone size: -
CDR3 length: 17
CDR3 DNA: TGTGCCAGCAGTTTGGGGTTCGTCGGGGGGGGCGTCGATACGCAGTATTTT
CDR3 protein: CASSLGFVGGGVDTQYF

V gene: TRBV19
J gene: TRBJ1-5
D gene: -
clone size: once
CDR3 length: 14
CDR3 DNA: TGTGCCAGTAGTATTAAGGGAGGCAATCAGCCCCAGCATTTT
CDR3 protein: CASSIKGGNQPQHF

V gene: TRBV27
J gene: TRBJ2-7
D gene: -
clone size: -
CDR3 length: 13
CDR3 DNA: TGTGCCAGCACCGGGGGGCCGGACTACGAGCAGTACTTC
CDR3 protein: CASTGGPDYEQYF

V gene: TRBV27
J gene: TRBJ2-7
D gene: TRBD2
clone size: -
CDR3 length: 14
CDR3 DNA: TGTGCCAGCAGTTTATCAGCGGGAAGATACGAGCAGTACTTC
CDR3 protein: CASSLSAGRYEQYF

V gene: TRBV28
J gene: TRBJ1-2
D gene: TRBD1
clone size: -
CDR3 length: 13
CDR3 DNA: TGTGCCAGCAGTCACGGGACAGACTATGGCTACACCTTC
CDR3 protein: CASSHGTDYGYTF

V gene: TRBV27
J gene: TRBJ1-2
D gene: -
clone size: -
CDR3 length: 14
CDR3 DNA: TGTGCCAGCAGTTTCGGTTCGGACATGGGGGGCTACACCTTC
CDR3 protein: CASSFGSDMGGYTF

V gene: TRBV29-1
J gene: TRBJ2-1
D gene: TRBD2
clone size: -
CDR3 length: 16
CDR3 DNA: TGCAGCGTTGAAGATCTATCGGGAGGGCTGCACAATGAGCAGTTCTTC
CDR3 protein: CSVEDLSGGLHNEQFF

V gene: TRBV6-6
J gene: TRBJ2-7
D gene: -
clone size: -
CDR3 length: 13
CDR3 DNA: TGTGCCAGCAGTTATGGGACAACGCTCGAGCAGTACTTC
CDR3 protein: CASSYGTTLEQYF

V gene: TRBV6-1
J gene: TRBJ2-7
D gene: TRBD1
clone size: once
CDR3 length: 14
CDR3 DNA: TGTGCCAGCATCAACAGGGGTGGAACCTACGAGCAGTACTTC
CDR3 protein: CASINRGGTYEQYF

V gene: TRBV28
J gene: TRBJ2-7
D gene: TRBD2
clone size: -
CDR3 length: 14
CDR3 DNA: TGTGCCAGCAGTCTAACTAGCGGGAGCTACGAGCAGTACTTC
CDR3 protein: CASSLTSGSYEQYF

V gene: TRBV7-8
J gene: TRBJ1-1
D gene: TRBD1
clone size: -
CDR3 length: 15
CDR3 DNA: TGTGCCAGCAGCTCGTTACAGGGGAAGTACACTGAAGCTTTCTTT
CDR3 protein: CASSSLQGKYTEAFF

V gene: TRBV4-1
J gene: TRBJ2-1
D gene: TRBD2
clone size: -
CDR3 length: 15
CDR3 DNA: TGCGCCAGCAGCCAGTTAGCGGGAGATTTCGATGAGCAGTTCTTC
CDR3 protein: CASSQLAGDFDEQFF

V gene: TRBV9
J gene: TRBJ2-1
D gene: TRBD2
clone size: -
CDR3 length: 14
CDR3 DNA: TGTGCCAGCAGCGTTGGGGGGAGGGCACAGGAGCAGTTCTTC
CDR3 protein: CASSVGGRAQEQFF

V gene: TRBV4-1
J gene: TRBJ1-1
D gene: -
clone size: -
CDR3 length: 16
CDR3 DNA: TGCGCCAGCAGCCAAGATGCGGGACCTTCTTTGCCTGAAGCTTTCTTT
CDR3 protein: CASSQDAGPSLPEAFF

V gene: TRBV27
J gene: TRBJ1-1
D gene: -
clone size: -
CDR3 length: 17
CDR3 DNA: TGTGCCAGCAGTTTATACTCTCCAGGGCTCATGAACACTGAAGCTTTCTTT
CDR3 protein: CASSLYSPGLMNTEAFF

V gene: TRBV18
J gene: TRBJ1-1
D gene: -
clone size: -
CDR3 length: 14
CDR3 DNA: TGTGCCAGCTCACCAACTGGGGCAGGGCGAGAAGCTTTCTTT
CDR3 protein: CASSPTGAGREAFF